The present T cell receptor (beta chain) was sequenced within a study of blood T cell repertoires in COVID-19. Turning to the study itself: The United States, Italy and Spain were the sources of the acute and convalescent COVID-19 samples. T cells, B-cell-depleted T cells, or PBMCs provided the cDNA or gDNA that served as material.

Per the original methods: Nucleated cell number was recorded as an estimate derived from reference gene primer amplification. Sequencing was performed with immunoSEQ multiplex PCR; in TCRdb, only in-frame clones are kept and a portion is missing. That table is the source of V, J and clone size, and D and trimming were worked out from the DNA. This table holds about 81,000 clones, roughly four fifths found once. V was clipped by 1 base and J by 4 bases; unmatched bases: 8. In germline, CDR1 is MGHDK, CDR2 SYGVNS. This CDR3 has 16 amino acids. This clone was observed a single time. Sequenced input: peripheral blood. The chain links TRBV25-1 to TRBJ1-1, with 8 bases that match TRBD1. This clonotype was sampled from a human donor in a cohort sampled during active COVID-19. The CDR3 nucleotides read TGTGCCAGCAGTGAATTCCGAGGCAGGGGGCCCACTGAAGCTTTCTTT. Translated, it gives CASSEFRGRGPTEAFF.